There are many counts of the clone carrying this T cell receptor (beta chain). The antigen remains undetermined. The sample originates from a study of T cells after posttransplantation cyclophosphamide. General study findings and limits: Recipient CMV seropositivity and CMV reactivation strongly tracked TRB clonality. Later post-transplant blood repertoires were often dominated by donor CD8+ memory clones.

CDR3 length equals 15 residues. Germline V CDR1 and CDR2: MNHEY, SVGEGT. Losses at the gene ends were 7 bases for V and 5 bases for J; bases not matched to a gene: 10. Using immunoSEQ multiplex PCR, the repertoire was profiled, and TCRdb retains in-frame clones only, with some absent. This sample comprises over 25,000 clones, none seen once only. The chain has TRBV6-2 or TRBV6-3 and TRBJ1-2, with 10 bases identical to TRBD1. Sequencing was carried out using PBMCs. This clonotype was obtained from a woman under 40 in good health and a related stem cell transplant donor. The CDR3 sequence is CASIPAGGQGYGYTF. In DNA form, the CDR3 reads TGTGCCAGCATCCCCGCTGGGGGACAGGGGTATGGCTACACCTTC.